This TCR beta chain came from a study of CD8 T cells in Susac syndrome. Sequencing targeted TCR beta in blood CD8+ and CD4+ T cells. Random-hexamer reverse transcription was applied to about 0.45 to 1 ug RNA. TCRdb independently ran MiXCR on the immunoSEQ multiplex PCR reads; one entry per CDR3 protein. Of 160,000 or so distinct CDR3 sequences in the sample, approximately 95% were seen once. This receptor was obtained from a human donor with multiple sclerosis. Material for sequencing was CD8+ T cells from PBMCs.

The CDR3 bases are TGTGCCAGCAGCTTTCGACTAGCGGGATCCATTTACAATGAGCAGTTCTTC. This codes for CASSFRLAGSIYNEQFF. J is TRBJ2-1 and V is TRBV9; 11 bases match TRBD2. Germline CDR1 is SGDLS and CDR2 is YYNGEE. This CDR3 contains 17 residues. Trimming at V came to 4 bases and at J to 4 bases, leaving 10 bases not matched to a gene. Full variable domain (outside the CDR3, taken from reference TRBV9 and TRBJ2-1): DSGVTQTPKHLITATGQRVTLRCSPRSGDLSVYWYQQSLDQGLQFLIQYYNGEERAKGNILERFSAQQFPDLHSELNLSSLELGDSALYFCASSFRLAGSIYNEQFFGPGTRLTVL.